A selection of T cell receptor beta chains follows, all from one sample in a study of shared clonotypes between healthy human individuals. Generated by immunoSEQ multiplex PCR, the TCRdb table keeps only in-frame clones and is missing some. There are some 2,500,000 clones in the sample; less than 95% occur only once, and around 0.4% lies in the top ten. Sequencing was done on a sample of naive CD4+ T cells from PBMCs. All receptors derive from a man younger than 35 in good health. Some clones in this sample may be carry-over from other donors' samples. The CDR3 runs from the conserved cysteine through the conserved F or W.

TRBV7-9 | 14 | CASSRGRQWAEAFF
TRBV4-1 | 18 | CASSQGLLAGVSYNEQFF
TRBV7-2 | 15 | CASSPPPGLAREQFF
TRBV5-5 | 15 | CASSSFDRPNTEAFF
TRBV7-2 | 17 | CASSLGGLARSSYEQYF
TRBV13 | 14 | CASSTRDREYEQYF
TRBV7-9 | 12 | CASSLIGNTIYF
TRBV9 | 14 | CASSPPGGRREQYF
TRBV19 | 12 | CASQGPLREAFF
TRBV15 | 22 | CATSRETPGLAGLFPLYNEQFF
TRBV5-1 | 13 | CASSVPGAYEQYF
TRBV7-3 | 15 | CASSLTPGRPGGQFF
TRBV29-1 | 11 | CSAGSVDGYTF
TRBV28 | 15 | CASSLSGTGIQPQHF
TRBV28 | 17 | CASSLFPDSVGSGGYTF
TRBV18 | 16 | CASSTGLQSAGNTIYF
TRBV2 | 14 | CASRLTRDRGEAFF
TRBV28 | 17 | CASSSLTGGVGYNEQFF
TRBV7-8 | 16 | CASSSFGKSTNEKLFF
TRBV2 | 12 | CASSSVGYEQYF
TRBV4-1 | 16 | CASSQGGQLKRNEQFF
TRBV7-2 | 16 | CASSFSAPGSYNEQFF
TRBV28 | 12 | CASSLLGGVENF
TRBV7-3 | 15 | CASSNSGRGNNEQFF
TRBV30 | 16 | CAWSIRRGQGQSEAFF
TRBV7-6 | 14 | CASSQGRGGSPLHF
TRBV29-1 | 14 | CSVSGLSGANVLTF
TRBV25-1 | 16 | CASSESRPSGANVLTF
TRBV9 | 13 | CASATDLQETQYF
TRBV28 | 15 | CATYRPARGNEKLFF
TRBV19 | 13 | CASNWTPGQPQHF
TRBV5-4 | 16 | CASSPRTSGDYNEQFF
TRBV7-7 | 16 | CASSLRLAANTGELFF
TRBV27 | 14 | CASRLAGPYNEQFF
TRBV6-5 | 13 | CASTRILNTEAFF
TRBV14 | 12 | CASSQQAGTQYF
TRBV20-1 | 11 | CSAPGQPGYTF
TRBV5-1 | 16 | CASSRGLAGVSYEQYF
TRBV9 | 14 | CASSVDWIQETQYF
TRBV9 | 15 | CASSVLSNEQGRAFF
TRBV18 | 14 | CASSPPPIPGEQYF
TRBV19 | 12 | CASIGGTNIQYF
TRBV4-3 | 16 | CASSQDWGLAGGRQYF
TRBV19 | 15 | CASSITPGQKYEQYF
TRBV9 | 15 | CASSVASTGTDTQYF
TRBV6-1 | 13 | CASRLGLPETQYF
TRBV7-9 | 14 | CASSLDSGVVGYTF
TRBV6-5 | 15 | CASSLRPGGRWGYTF
TRBV5-1 | 16 | CASSASGGPGANVLTF